Listed here are 31 T cell receptor beta chains from one sample, sequenced in a study of shared clonotypes between healthy human individuals. Data came from immunoSEQ multiplex PCR; TCRdb stores just in-frame clones and leaves some out. The sample has around 720,000 clones, about 80% seen once; the top ten hold more than 1.5%. The specimen sequenced was memory CD4+ T cells sorted from blood. The sample's subset: CD45RA-negative fraction. These receptors all stem from a woman in her twenties or thirties in good health.

The CDR3 region is CASSQGLMRSEAFF. DNA for the CDR3: TGTGCCAGCAGCCAGGGTCTTATGAGGTCTGAAGCTTTCTTT. This chain connects TRBV5-4 to TRBJ1-1, with D possibly being TRBD1 (5 bases). The germline CDR1 and CDR2 sequences are SGHNT and YYREEE (reference sequence). CDR3 length equals 14 residues. V shed 4 bases and J shed 6 bases, with 16 bases lying between them.

The rearrangement links TRBV6-6 to TRBJ1-2; D is possibly TRBD1 (5 bases). V was cut by 4 bases and J by 1 base, with 7 bases left in between. The CDR3 consists of 13 residues. Germline V gene lookup returns CDR1 MNHNY and CDR2 SVGAGI (reference sequence). The CDR3 nucleotides are TGTGCCAGCAGTTTGACAGATAACTATGGCTACACCTTC. Translation: CASSLTDNYGYTF.

This chain links TRBV4-1 with TRBJ2-7, with 9 bases lining up with TRBD2. The CDR3 totals 17 residues. CDR1 and CDR2 from the germline V gene are MGHRA and YSYEKL. V shed 2 bases, J shed 6 bases, and the junction held 14 bases outside the gene matches. CDR3 sequence: CASSQRAGKGLAREQYF. The CDR3 DNA reads as TGCGCCAGCAGCCAACGCGCCGGCAAGGGACTAGCCCGCGAGCAGTACTTC.

The rearrangement uses TRBV7-2 and TRBJ2-1; D is unclear. This CDR3 is 15 amino acids long. Germline CDR1 reads SGHTA; CDR2 reads FQGNSA. The V gene lost 3 bases and the J gene lost 0 bases, with 9 bases spanning the gap. As DNA, the CDR3 is TGTGCCAGCAGCTTGAGGTGGGGCTCCTACAATGAGCAGTTCTTC. Translated, it gives CASSLRWGSYNEQFF.

Worth noting for this clone: This CDR3 is also generated by other DNA sequences in the sample. DNA for the CDR3: TGCAGCGTTGTGAGGACTAGCGGCTACAATGAGCAGTTCTTC. It is translated as CSVVRTSGYNEQFF. This chain joins TRBV29-1 and TRBJ2-1; 10 positions agree with TRBD2. The CDR3 has 14 amino acids. V was pared by 4 bases and J by 3 bases, with 3 bases of the junction left unmatched. Germline CDR1 SQVTM, CDR2 ANQGSEA.

The rearrangement joins TRBV28 to TRBJ2-1, with a possible D match to TRBD2 (5 bases). The V gene's germline CDR1 is MDHEN and CDR2 SYDVKM. The CDR3 is 16 amino acids. The V end lost 7 bases, the J end lost 1 base, and 17 bases lay between the germline ends. CDR3 sequence reads: CASNPPGSLSYNEQFF. As DNA, the CDR3 is TGTGCCAGCAACCCACCGGGAAGTCTTTCCTACAATGAGCAGTTCTTC.

The chain is built from TRBV27 and TRBJ1-5; a possible D gene is TRBD1 (5 bases). The length of the CDR3 is 14 residues. With 5 bases removed from V and 9 bases from J, the gap between germline ends came to 17 bases. CDR1 is MNHEY, CDR2 SMNVEV, per germline (reference sequence). The CDR3 DNA is TGTGCCAGCAGTAACACAGGTGTATCAATGCCCCAGCATTTT. Translating gives CASSNTGVSMPQHF.

This chain connects TRBV30 to TRBJ2-7; 10 bases align to TRBD1. CDR3 length: 12 amino acids. V shed 8 bases, J shed 3 bases, and the junction held 4 bases outside the gene matches. CDR1 is GTSNPN and CDR2 is SVGIG in the germline V gene (reference sequence). CDR3: CAGTGEGYEQYF. The CDR3 coding sequence is TGTGCCGGGACAGGGGAGGGCTACGAGCAGTACTTC.

This chain connects TRBV4-1 to TRBJ2-3; D is unresolved. V lost 2 bases, J lost 4 bases, and 7 bases lay in between. There are 13 residues in the CDR3. Germline CDR1 and CDR2: MGHRA and YSYEKL. CDR3 loop: CASSQRRSDTQYF. DNA of the CDR3: TGCGCCAGCAGCCAACGGCGTTCAGATACGCAGTATTTT.

V usage is TRBV28 and J usage is TRBJ2-7; possibly TRBD2 for D (6 bases). CDR1 MDHEN and CDR2 SYDVKM come from the germline V gene. The CDR3 covers 12 residues. V lost 4 bases and J 7 bases, leaving 11 bases between the germline ends. The CDR3 loop reads CASSSEGREQYF. In nucleotides, the CDR3 is TGTGCCAGCAGTTCTGAGGGGAGGGAGCAGTACTTC.

V gene TRBV6-5 combines with J gene TRBJ2-7; a possible D gene is TRBD2 (6 bases). CDR1 MNHEY and CDR2 SVGAGI come from the germline V gene. There are 12 residues in the CDR3. The V and J ends lost 8 bases and 7 bases respectively, with 15 bases between them. This chain's CDR3 is CASQEGRREQYF. The CDR3 bases are TGTGCCAGCCAGGAGGGCCGTCGTGAGCAGTACTTC.

The rearrangement links TRBV28 to TRBJ1-2, with D perhaps matching TRBD1 (5 bases). Trimming removed 6 bases from V and 4 bases from J, with 18 bases in between. Germline V gives CDR1 MDHEN, CDR2 SYDVKM. This CDR3 region has 15 residues. The CDR3 nucleotides read TGTGCCAGCAGGATGATGGGGGGGGAGGGCTATGGCTACACCTTC. The encoded protein is CASRMMGGEGYGYTF.

The chain couples TRBV28 to TRBJ2-3; TRBD2 matches at 11 bases. V lost 0 bases, J lost 5 bases, and 10 bases stayed unmatched. Germline lookup yields CDR1 MDHEN and CDR2 SYDVKM. The CDR3 covers 18 residues. CDR3 in DNA: TGTGCCAGCAGTTTATGGGGGACTAGCGGAGCGGCGGTAGATACGCAGTATTTT. It codes for CASSLWGTSGAAVDTQYF.

The V and J genes are TRBV29-1 and TRBJ2-2, with 8 nucleotides matching TRBD1. CDR1 is SQVTM, CDR2 ANQGSEA, per germline. The junction had 7 bases not matched to a gene; V was cut back by 7 bases and J by 6 bases. The CDR3 has 13 residues. Here the CDR3 reads CSGRTGIAGELFF. DNA for the CDR3: TGCAGCGGAAGGACAGGGATCGCCGGGGAGCTGTTTTTT.

This chain's CDR3 is CASSQPPVGGAGTGELFF. CDR3 bases: TGTGCCAGCAGCCAACCCCCGGTGGGCGGAGCGGGCACCGGGGAGCTGTTTTTT. The genes are TRBV14 and TRBJ2-2; TRBD2 might be the D (6 bases). The ends were cut back, 2 bases at V and 4 bases at J, with 20 bases in the middle. CDR1 and CDR2 (germline): SGHDN, FVKESK. This CDR3 has 18 amino acids.

The chain employs TRBV7-7 and TRBJ2-1; no firm D call. Trimming cost V 3 bases and J 9 bases, with 12 bases left between them. There are 13 residues in the CDR3. Per the germline V gene, CDR1 is SSHAT and CDR2 is FNYEAQ (reference sequence). The CDR3 coding sequence is TGTGCCAGCAGCTTCGTGCTAGACGGTGAGCAGTTCTTC. Amino acid sequence: CASSFVLDGEQFF.

The V call is TRBV15, the J call TRBJ2-2; D not resolved. This CDR3 is 16 amino acids long. Trimming took 1 base from V and 4 from J, leaving 13 bases between them. In germline, CDR1 is LNHNV, CDR2 YYDKDF (reference sequence). The CDR3 DNA reads as TGTGCCACCAGCAGAGGTAACAGTCGAGGCACCGGGGAGCTGTTTTTT. This translates into CATSRGNSRGTGELFF.

The chain is built from TRBV6-6 and TRBJ2-7; tentative D call: TRBD2 (5 bases). Per the germline V gene, CDR1 is MNHNY and CDR2 is SVGAGI (reference sequence). The CDR3 covers 14 residues. Trimming took 7 bases from V and 2 from J, leaving 15 bases between them. CDR3 DNA sequence: TGTGCCAGCACCTTGGGAGTGGTCCCCTACGAGCAGTACTTC. As protein: CASTLGVVPYEQYF.

This clone was seen ten or more times. The chain employs TRBV5-1 and TRBJ1-2; D unclear. The CDR3 totals 13 residues. Germline loops: CDR1 SGHRS, CDR2 YFSETQ. V lost 1 base and J 3 bases, leaving 7 bases between the germline ends. For the CDR3, the DNA is TGCGCCAGCAGCTTGTTGACGGACTATGGCTACACCTTC. Amino acid sequence: CASSLLTDYGYTF.

The V gene is TRBV9, the J gene TRBJ2-5; a possible D gene is TRBD2 (6 bases). Germline V lookup: CDR1 SGDLS, CDR2 YYNGEE. V was cut by 0 bases and J by 5 bases, with 14 bases left in between. The CDR3 sequence is 15 residues long. The CDR3 is CASSVGSGLQETQYF. DNA of the CDR3: TGTGCCAGCAGCGTAGGAAGCGGGCTTCAGGAGACCCAGTACTTC.

The rearrangement links TRBV28 to TRBJ2-7; 9 bases fit TRBD1. J was trimmed by 5 bases and V by 0 bases; bases with no gene match: 5. The CDR3 extends over 15 amino acids. Germline V gene data show CDR1 as MDHEN and CDR2 as SYDVKM. The CDR3 region is CASSLWGQGRNEQYF. The CDR3 coding sequence is TGTGCCAGCAGTTTATGGGGACAGGGAAGGAACGAGCAGTACTTC.

The chain joins TRBV14 to TRBJ2-7; 9 nucleotides align to TRBD2. The CDR3 loop spans 15 amino acids. V dropped 6 bases and J dropped 5; count of bases not matched to a gene: 11. Germline V gene data show CDR1 as SGHDN and CDR2 as FVKESK. CDR3 nucleotide sequence: TGTGCCAGCAGGTCTAGCGGGGACCCTTTCGACGAGCAGTACTTC. It specifies CASRSSGDPFDEQYF.

V is TRBV25-1 and J is TRBJ2-5; D possibly corresponds to TRBD2 (5 bases). The J call is in doubt because the DNA end fits TRBJ2-7 better. CDR1 is MGHDK, CDR2 SYGVNS, per germline. The CDR3 has 13 residues. CDR3 region: CASLIAGTNEQYF. The CDR3, as DNA: TGTGCCAGCTTGATCGCGGGTACCAACGAGCAGTACTTC.

The rearrangement links TRBV5-1 to TRBJ2-5; 7 bases agree with TRBD1. J gave up 5 bases and V 4 bases, and 8 bases lay outside the gene matches. This CDR3 is built from 14 residues. Germline values: CDR1 SGHRS, CDR2 YFSETQ. The chain's CDR3 is CASSVGQPAETQYF. The CDR3 nucleotides are TGCGCCAGCAGCGTGGGACAGCCTGCGGAGACCCAGTACTTC.

This clone was observed a handful of times. The chain joins TRBV18 to TRBJ2-3; 7 bases map to TRBD2. Germline-derived CDR1 and CDR2 are KGHSH and LQKENI. The CDR3 is 17 amino acids. V lost 0 bases and J lost 5; bases outside the gene matches: 11. DNA of the CDR3: TGTGCCAGCTCACCACCATTAGCGGGTAACAAGGGAGATACGCAGTATTTT. Protein sequence: CASSPPLAGNKGDTQYF.

The chain recombines TRBV5-4 with TRBJ1-4; D gene unclear. Germline V lookup: CDR1 SGHNT, CDR2 YYREEE (reference sequence). The CDR3 extends over 15 amino acids. V was shortened by 4 bases and J by 7 bases, with 17 bases between the two germline ends. The CDR3 nucleotides read TGTGCCAGCAGCACCGACCCCAGCAGTGGTGAAAAACTGTTTTTT. It translates to CASSTDPSSGEKLFF.

This clone was detected only a few times. J is TRBJ2-3 and V is TRBV6-4; TRBD1 aligns across 8 bases. Per the germline V gene, CDR1 is MRHNA and CDR2 is SNTAGT. The CDR3 extends over 13 amino acids. After removal of 9 bases from V and 3 bases from J, the junction contained 5 bases not matched to a gene. CDR3 sequence reads: CARDREETDTQYF. The DNA for the CDR3 is TGTGCCAGGGACAGGGAAGAGACAGATACGCAGTATTTT.

The rearrangement links TRBV28 to TRBJ2-7, with D perhaps matching TRBD1 (6 bases). The CDR3 runs 14 residues. CDR1 and CDR2 from the germline V gene are MDHEN and SYDVKM. The V gene lost 6 bases and the J gene lost 3 bases, with 15 bases spanning the gap. The CDR3 DNA follows: TGTGCCAGCAGCCACCCGACACAGGGCTACGAGCAGTACTTC. Encoded protein: CASSHPTQGYEQYF.

V usage is TRBV5-1 and J usage is TRBJ2-5; D is unclear. V lost 0 bases to trimming and J lost 2 bases, with 17 bases between them. CDR3 length equals 17 residues. Germline-derived CDR1 and CDR2 are SGHRS and YFSETQ. CDR3 nucleotides: TGCGCCAGCAGCTTGGGGAGAGGAGTCGCCCCTCAAGAGACCCAGTACTTC. This gives the protein CASSLGRGVAPQETQYF.

The chain carries TRBV14 and TRBJ2-3; TRBD2 aligns across 9 bases. Trimming cost V 4 bases and J 0 bases; bases outside gene matches: 11. Germline V gene data show CDR1 as SGHDN and CDR2 as FVKESK. The CDR3 runs 18 residues. The CDR3 coding sequence is TGTGCCAGCAGCCCGGATCTATACACTAGCGGGAGCACAGATACGCAGTATTTT. This translates into CASSPDLYTSGSTDTQYF.

V is TRBV11-2 and J is TRBJ2-2; 8 nucleotides agree with TRBD1. The CDR3 covers 15 residues. J gave up 3 bases and V 1 base, and 1 base lay outside the gene matches. Germline V gives CDR1 SGHAT, CDR2 FQNNGV. CDR3 in DNA: TGTGCCAGCAGCTTAGGGACAGGGCACACCGGGGAGCTGTTTTTT. Protein: CASSLGTGHTGELFF.